This T cell receptor (beta chain) was profiled in a study of cytomegalovirus exposure and HLA in healthy donors (TCRdb year 2017). Broadly, across the study: In an earlier analysis of approximately 500 of the donors, less than 350 Gb of sequence data and roughly 100 million unique TCR beta sequences from about 190 million T cells were reported. An early release covering some 640 HLA-typed donors comprised 250 to 350 gigabases of sequencing data and some 79 million unique TCR sequences. Of the 300 to 450 genotyped donors, roughly 85% fell in the genetic ancestry cluster associated with self-reported Caucasian donors. The study was designed to test whether signatures of past pathogen exposure could be identified by cataloging public T cell receptors. Using immunosequencing, the study profiled T cell repertoires from 640 or so subjects and related those repertoires to cytomegalovirus serostatus. Besides the first cohort of hundreds of subjects, a separate validation cohort made up of roughly 120 different subjects was used. To predict cytomegalovirus infection status, the study brought together high-throughput TCR immunosequencing, statistical association of individual TCRs with disease status, and machine learning. To study patterns of TCR occurrence, a later analysis re-analyzed previously published TCR beta repertoires from just over 650 donors and added high-resolution HLA genotyping. In the later analysis, no new phenotypic data were used to find candidate immune exposures; instead, reliance was placed on TCR beta sequences and their occurrence across donors. An earlier analysis of approximately 640 of the donors applied high-throughput TCR beta sequencing to assess whether each TCR beta V gene segment acted as functional or pseudogenic. Alongside the repertoire data, information on donor age, sex, ethnicity and CMV serostatus was compiled. A later genetic analysis used genome-wide SNP genotypes for about three fifths of the roughly 700 donors, treating that subset as a discovery cohort. Every discovery cohort repertoire had been produced on one sequencing platform. HLA typing covered class I and class II loci at four-digit resolution. The number of donors typed differed by locus, with roughly 629-640 for A, B, C, DRB1 and DQB1, around 500 for DQA1, about 610 for DPA1, and approximately 470 for DPB1. Five DR-DQ haplotypes were treated as single units for association and clustering because of strong linkage in the cohort. Among over 350 genotyped donors of the cohort, an average of approximately 240,000 unique TCR beta nucleotide sequences were sequenced per donor, roughly 20% of them non-productive.

The full study reports these points: While some public TCRs were present in many individuals, most TCR sequences turned up only very rarely across donors. In the study, some 180 TCR beta chains were listed as associated with cytomegalovirus. A group of highly shared sequence variants was considered likely to be a technical artifact of the sequencing pipeline. Linkage disequilibrium might explain the correlated functional status among segregating V segments, but an unknown experimental factor could not be ruled out. An association between a missense DCLRE1C variant and V-gene and J-gene trimming of TCR beta chains was found in a later genetic analysis and replicated in an independent cohort. The 87-base-pair reads could not distinguish some IMGT-functional V segments, including TRBV6-2 and TRBV6-3, so those segments were excluded. For the cohort, immune exposure information was limited to CMV serostatus. The classifier was reported to diagnose cytomegalovirus status with high specificity and sensitivity in both the original and validation cohorts. According to a later genetic analysis, donors in an Asian-associated ancestry cluster had fewer N-insertions in productive TCRs than the roughly 670-donor mean. A further reported finding was that TCR beta sequences accurately predicted the HLA-A and HLA-B alleles for most subjects in the first cohort. In vitro tests confirmed that a few of the cytomegalovirus-associated TCR beta chains recognize cytomegalovirus antigens. A later analysis found that TCR association rates varied across HLA loci, with DRB1 alleles showing the most associated TCRs and HLA-C alleles the fewest. Because some donors lacked HLA typing at each locus, the association tests relied only on the typed subset. At a false discovery rate of 0.05, a later analysis linked fewer than 20,000 TCR beta sequences to specific HLA alleles. The earlier analysis of almost 600 of the donors excluded fewer than 20 rarely observed V segments, including chromosome 9 orphons, because counts were too low. According to a later analysis, most CMV-associated TCR beta chains appeared to be HLA-restricted, and the HLA associations seemed to be driven largely by CMV exposure. According to the authors, the approach could potentially be generalized to other disease states and immunological phenotypes. Several of the top co-occurrence clusters appeared to be linked to parvovirus B19, influenza, CMV and Epstein-Barr virus, according to a later analysis. When HLA alleles, especially DR and DQ, strongly co-occurred, TCR associations were difficult to assign to individual alleles. In a later analysis, HLA-associated TCR beta chains were found to be more clonally expanded and to have lower generation probabilities than equally common non-associated chains. An earlier analysis of approximately 590 of the donors showed that most TCR beta V segments appeared in productive rearrangements either about 87% or about 30% of the time, which broadly matched IMGT annotations. Roughly uniform sequencing depth across donors was assumed in presence/absence analyses, although this assumption may not hold. Only TCR beta chains were sequenced in this cohort, and the absence of alpha or paired-chain data limited detectable features.

In total, 630 or so healthy bone marrow donors made up the cohort. At the time of sampling, every cohort member was nominally healthy, though immune exposures that went unrecorded were likely present. The donor was CMV seronegative and was included in the group of a few hundred seronegative cohort members. A peripheral blood sample was collected from each donor, and TCR beta sequencing was performed on peripheral blood mononuclear cells. The Qiagen DNeasy Blood Extraction Kit was used to extract genomic DNA from the blood cell samples. Points on this clone: The antigen this receptor binds is unknown. It has no much larger one-base neighbor in the sample; base qualities were not kept.

The CDR1 and CDR2 encoded by the germline V gene are LGHNA and YSLEER. Ends trimmed: V by 6 bases, J by 5 bases; bases unmatched to a gene: 9. The CDR3 holds 15 amino acids from the cysteine to the phenylalanine. Kept here is only the CDR3 DNA, which spans 45 bases and is read in frame from base 1. Libraries were built with the immunoSEQ multiplex PCR assay. The multiplex PCR relied on a mix of 60 forward primers for TCR Vbeta segments and 13 reverse primers for TCR Jbeta segments. A multiplex PCR assay on genomic DNA amplified the CDR3 region of rearranged TCR beta genes. The amplified TCR beta libraries were sequenced on the Illumina HiSeq System as 87-base-pair reads. Under the source paper's analysis protocol: Across the roughly 600 repertoires, a later analysis counted some 81 million unique TCR beta chains, around 11 million of which were shared by at least two donors. Raw reads were error-corrected and collapsed into unique sequences by a nearest-neighbor algorithm in which closely related sequences were merged to remove PCR and sequencing errors. Alignment of CDR3 sequences to IMGT reference sequences was used to assign V, D and J gene segments. For a sequence to be retained, a match of at least six nucleotides to both a V gene segment and a J gene segment was required. A rearrangement counted as productive if the CDR3 had no stop codons and remained in frame with V and J, and every other rearrangement counted as non-productive. CDR3 was defined by IMGT convention, running from the second conserved V-encoded cysteine to the conserved J-encoded phenylalanine. The earlier analysis of some 600 of the donors excluded sequences that lacked an unambiguous match to a single V gene segment. In an earlier analysis of approximately 500 of the donors, a V segment was called functional when productive rearrangements were above 56.7%, and segregating when the standard deviation between donors exceeded 5%. A statistical classification framework was built for diagnosing cytomegalovirus status from the catalog of TCR beta chain sequences. In a later analysis, TCR nucleotide sequences were compared against IMGT/GENE-DB human TR gene sequences so that V and J genes could be assigned. In a later analysis, CDR3 sequences and most-parsimonious VDJ recombination scenarios were assigned using the TCRdist pipeline. In a later analysis, each TCR beta chain was defined by its CDR3 amino acid sequence together with its V-gene family, and reads lacking a unique V-gene family were excluded. A later analysis removed 592 highly shared, low-generation-probability nucleotide sequences to deal with suspected cross-contamination and a sequencing artifact. A later analysis calculated a clonal expansion index for each public chain from normalized within-repertoire ranks of inferred template counts. In a later analysis, generation probabilities were computed with a VDJ recombination model fitted to out-of-frame rearrangements, and the resulting probabilities were checked against IGoR. A later analysis scored TCR-TCR, TCR-HLA and TCR-CMV co-occurrence with hypergeometric tests, applying a repertoire-size bias correction to TCR pairs. In a later analysis, false discovery rates were estimated by permuting HLA or CMV assignments 20 times. In a later analysis, co-occurring TCRs were grouped using DBSCAN, and TCRdist sequence similarity was added for clustering within HLA-allele-positive subsets. Co-occurrence clustering excluded repertoires with fewer than 30,000 or more than 120,000 public chains, plus five with anomalous nucleotide sharing. The table comes from immuneACCESS by way of TCRdb, which keeps in-frame sequences with V and J called. Part of the clones is missing from these tables; in studies checked, under half for an unresolved V gene and the rest for unknown reasons. Clone size and the V and J calls come from that table; the DNA yielded D and trimming. This sample comprises some 220,000 clones, about 89% of them detected only once. Together, the top ten hold roughly 1% of the sample.

The specimen sequenced was PBMCs. The receptor comes from a woman between 18 and 30 years old in good health and CMV-seronegative. The chain couples TRBV4-3 to TRBJ2-7; 11 bases in between match TRBD2. CDR3 reads: CASSFRLAGSDEQYF. The nucleotide sequence is TGCGCCAGCAGTTTCAGACTAGCGGGGTCTGACGAGCAGTACTTC.